This T cell receptor beta chain derives from a study of blood T cell repertoires in COVID-19. Study as a whole: Both acute and convalescent COVID-19 samples were obtained from the United States, Italy and Spain. Sample material is recorded as cDNA or gDNA derived from T cells, B-cell-depleted T cells, or PBMCs.

While infection was still active, Seattle patients were enrolled and then followed longitudinally. In the original workflow: Researchers report that nucleated cell counts were estimated from reference gene primer amplification. Assay: immunoSEQ multiplex PCR; the TCRdb copy retains only in-frame clones and omits some. That table gives V, J and clone size, and the DNA gave D and trimming. Of approximately 320,000 clones listed, just under 90% are singletons. CDR3 length equals 15 residues. V lost 6 bases to trimming and J lost 0 bases; unmatched junction nucleotides: 7. From germline, CDR1 is LNHDA and CDR2 SQIVND (reference sequence).

The receptor was isolated from a woman in her 30s with COVID-19, enrolled during active disease. The specimen sequenced was peripheral blood. This rearrangement joins TRBV19 to TRBJ1-1, with 7 bases aligning to TRBD1. For the CDR3, the DNA is TGTGCCAGTAGGTACTCCGGGACAGTGAACACTGAAGCTTTCTTT. Protein product: CASRYSGTVNTEAFF. Combining the CDR3 with reference TRBV19 and TRBJ1-1 gives the whole variable domain DGGITQSPKYLFRKEGQNVTLSCEQNLNHDAMYWYRQDPGQGLRLIYYSQIVNDFQKGDIAEGYSVSREKKESFPLTVTSAQKNPTAFYLCASRYSGTVNTEAFFGQGTRLTVV.